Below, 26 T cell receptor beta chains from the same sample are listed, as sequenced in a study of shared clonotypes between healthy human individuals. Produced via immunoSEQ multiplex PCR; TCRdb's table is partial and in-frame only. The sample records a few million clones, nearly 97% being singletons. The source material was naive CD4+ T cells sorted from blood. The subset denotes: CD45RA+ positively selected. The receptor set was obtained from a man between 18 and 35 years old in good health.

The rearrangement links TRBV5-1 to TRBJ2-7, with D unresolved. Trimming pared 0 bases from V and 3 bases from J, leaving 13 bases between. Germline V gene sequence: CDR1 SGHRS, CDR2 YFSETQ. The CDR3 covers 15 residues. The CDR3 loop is CASSLAGLEFYEQYF. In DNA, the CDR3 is TGCGCCAGCAGCTTGGCCGGGTTAGAATTCTACGAGCAGTACTTC.

The DNA of the CDR3 is TGTGCCAGCAGCAAGAACAGGGACCCCCTCTCCTACAATGAGCAGTTCTTC. Protein product: CASSKNRDPLSYNEQFF. This chain uses TRBV7-8 with TRBJ2-1; D is perhaps TRBD1 (6 bases). V gave up 5 bases and J gave up 0 bases, with 17 bases separating them. The CDR3 is made up of 17 amino acids. The germline CDR1 and CDR2 sequences are SGHVS and FQNEAQ.

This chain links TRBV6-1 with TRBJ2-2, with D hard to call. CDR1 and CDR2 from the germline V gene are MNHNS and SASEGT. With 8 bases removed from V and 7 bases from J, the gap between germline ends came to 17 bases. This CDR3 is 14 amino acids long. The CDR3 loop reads CASGRTREIGELFF. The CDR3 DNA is TGTGCCAGCGGTCGAACACGAGAGATCGGGGAGCTGTTTTTT.

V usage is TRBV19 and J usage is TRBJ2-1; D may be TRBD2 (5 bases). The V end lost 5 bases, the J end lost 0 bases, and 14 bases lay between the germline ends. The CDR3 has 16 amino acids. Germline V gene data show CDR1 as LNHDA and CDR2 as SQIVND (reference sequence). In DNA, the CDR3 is TGTGCCAGTAGTCCTCGGGCGGGCAGCTCCTACAATGAGCAGTTCTTC. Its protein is CASSPRAGSSYNEQFF.

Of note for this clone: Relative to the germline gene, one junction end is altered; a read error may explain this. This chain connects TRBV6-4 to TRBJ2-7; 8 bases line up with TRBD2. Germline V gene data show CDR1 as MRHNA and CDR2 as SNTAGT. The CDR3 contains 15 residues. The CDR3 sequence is CASSDLNRGGYEQYF. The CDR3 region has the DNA TGTGCCAGCAGCGACTTGAACCGGGGGGGGTACGAGCAGTACTTC.

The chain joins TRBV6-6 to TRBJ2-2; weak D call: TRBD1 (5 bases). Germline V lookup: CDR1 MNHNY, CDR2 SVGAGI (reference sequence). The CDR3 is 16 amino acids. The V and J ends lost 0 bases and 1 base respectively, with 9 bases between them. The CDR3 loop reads CASSYSPRENTGELFF. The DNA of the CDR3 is TGTGCCAGCAGTTACTCGCCCAGGGAGAACACCGGGGAGCTGTTTTTT.

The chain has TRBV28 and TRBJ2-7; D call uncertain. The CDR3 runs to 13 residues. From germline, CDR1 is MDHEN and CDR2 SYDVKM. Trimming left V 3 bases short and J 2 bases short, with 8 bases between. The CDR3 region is CASSFGRPYEQYF. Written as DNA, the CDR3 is TGTGCCAGCAGTTTCGGACGCCCCTACGAGCAGTACTTC.

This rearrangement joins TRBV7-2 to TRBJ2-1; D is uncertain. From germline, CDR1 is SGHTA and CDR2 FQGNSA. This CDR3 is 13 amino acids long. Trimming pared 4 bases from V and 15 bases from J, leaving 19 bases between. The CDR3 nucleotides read TGTGCCAGCAGCTCAGACCCTGGCCTTAGGTGGTTCTTC. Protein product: CASSSDPGLRWFF.

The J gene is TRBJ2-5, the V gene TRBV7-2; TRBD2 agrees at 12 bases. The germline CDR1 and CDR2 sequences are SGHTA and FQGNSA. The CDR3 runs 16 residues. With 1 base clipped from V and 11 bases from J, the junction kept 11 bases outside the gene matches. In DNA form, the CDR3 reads TGTGCCAGCAGCTTAGTGGCTAGCGGGAGGGAGGGCACTCAGTACTTC. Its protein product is CASSLVASGREGTQYF.

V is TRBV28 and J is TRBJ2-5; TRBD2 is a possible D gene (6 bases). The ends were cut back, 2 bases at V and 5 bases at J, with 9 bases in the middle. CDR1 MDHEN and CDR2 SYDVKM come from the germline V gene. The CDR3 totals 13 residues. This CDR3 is CASSLVEGETQYF. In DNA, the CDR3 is TGTGCCAGCAGTTTAGTGGAGGGGGAGACCCAGTACTTC.

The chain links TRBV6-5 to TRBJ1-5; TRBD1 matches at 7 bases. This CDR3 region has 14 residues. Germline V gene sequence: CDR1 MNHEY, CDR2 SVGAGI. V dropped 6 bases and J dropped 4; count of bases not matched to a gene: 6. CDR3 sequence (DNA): TGTGCCAGCAGACAGGGGCCTGGAAATCAGCCCCAGCATTTT. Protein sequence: CASRQGPGNQPQHF.

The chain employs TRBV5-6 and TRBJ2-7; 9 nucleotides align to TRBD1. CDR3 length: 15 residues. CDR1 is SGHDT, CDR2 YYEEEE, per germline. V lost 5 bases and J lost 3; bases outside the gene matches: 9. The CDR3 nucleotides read TGTGCCAGCAGTCGAGCTGACAGGGGGTACTACGAGCAGTACTTC. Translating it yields CASSRADRGYYEQYF.

The CDR3 DNA sequence: TGTGCCAGCAGCCCTGGGGCTAGCGGCCCTAGCGGGGAGCTGTTTTTT. As protein: CASSPGASGPSGELFF. This chain uses TRBV5-4 with TRBJ2-2, with 7 bases that match TRBD2. The V gene end was trimmed by 4 bases and the J gene end by 7 bases; junction bases not matched to a gene: 13. The germline gives CDR1 SGHNT, CDR2 YYREEE (reference sequence). The CDR3 sequence is 16 residues long.

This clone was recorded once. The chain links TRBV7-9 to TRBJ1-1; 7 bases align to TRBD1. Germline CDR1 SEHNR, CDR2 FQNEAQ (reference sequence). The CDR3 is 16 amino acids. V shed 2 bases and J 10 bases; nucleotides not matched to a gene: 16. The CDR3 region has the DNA TGTGCCAGCAGCTTAACCCTAGGGCGGGCTAGGACAGGAGCTTTCTTT. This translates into CASSLTLGRARTGAFF.

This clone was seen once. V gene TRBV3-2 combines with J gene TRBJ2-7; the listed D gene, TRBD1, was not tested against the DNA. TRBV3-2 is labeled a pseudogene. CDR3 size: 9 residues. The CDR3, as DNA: TGTGCCAGGCAGGGCGAGCAGTACTTC. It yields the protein CARQGEQYF.

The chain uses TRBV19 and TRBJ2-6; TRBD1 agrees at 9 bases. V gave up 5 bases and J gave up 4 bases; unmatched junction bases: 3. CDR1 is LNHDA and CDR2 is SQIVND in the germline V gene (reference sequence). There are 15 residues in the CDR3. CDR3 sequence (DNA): TGTGCCAGTAGTGGGACAGGGCTAGGGGCCAACGTCCTGACTTTC. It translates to CASSGTGLGANVLTF.

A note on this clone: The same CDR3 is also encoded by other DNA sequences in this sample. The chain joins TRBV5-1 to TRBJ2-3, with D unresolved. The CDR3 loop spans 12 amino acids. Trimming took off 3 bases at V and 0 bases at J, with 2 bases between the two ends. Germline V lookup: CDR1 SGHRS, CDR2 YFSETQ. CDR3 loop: CASSSSTDTQYF. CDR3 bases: TGCGCCAGCAGCTCAAGCACAGATACGCAGTATTTT.

CDR3 amino acids: CAQKDRGHGYTF. For the CDR3, the DNA is TGTGCCCAAAAGGACAGGGGCCATGGCTACACCTTC. The rearrangement links TRBV30 to TRBJ1-2, with 9 bases that match TRBD1. V shed 8 bases and J 6 bases; nucleotides not matched to a gene: 7. The CDR3 runs to 12 residues. Germline assignment: CDR1 GTSNPN and CDR2 SVGIG (reference sequence).

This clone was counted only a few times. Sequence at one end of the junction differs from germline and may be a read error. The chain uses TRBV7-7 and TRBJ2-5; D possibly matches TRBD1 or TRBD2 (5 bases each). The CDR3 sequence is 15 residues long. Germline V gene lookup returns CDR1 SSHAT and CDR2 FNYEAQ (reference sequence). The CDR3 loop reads CASSVGVLLQETQYF. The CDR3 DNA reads TGTGCTAGCAGCGTGGGGGTCCTCCTTCAAGAGACCCAGTACTTC.

The CDR3 sequence: CASSSLAGPYNEQFF. CDR3 DNA sequence: TGTGCCAGCAGCTCATTAGCGGGGCCTTACAATGAGCAGTTCTTC. The chain carries TRBV11-2 and TRBJ2-1; TRBD2 matches at 8 bases. The CDR3 length is 15 residues. Germline V lookup: CDR1 SGHAT, CDR2 FQNNGV. V was clipped by 4 bases and J by 4 bases; unmatched bases: 6.

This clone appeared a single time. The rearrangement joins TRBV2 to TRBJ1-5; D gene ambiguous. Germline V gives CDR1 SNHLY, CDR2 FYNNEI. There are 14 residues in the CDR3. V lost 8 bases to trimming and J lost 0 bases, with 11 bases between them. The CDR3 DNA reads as TGTGCCAGCGGGCCAGGAAATAGCAATCAGCCCCAGCATTTT. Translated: CASGPGNSNQPQHF. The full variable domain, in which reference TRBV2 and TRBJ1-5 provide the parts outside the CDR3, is EPEVTQTPSHQVTQMGQEVILRCVPISNHLYFYWYRQILGQKVEFLVSFYNNEISEKSEIFDDQFSVERPDGSNFTLKIRSTKLEDSAMYFCASGPGNSNQPQHFGDGTRLSIL.

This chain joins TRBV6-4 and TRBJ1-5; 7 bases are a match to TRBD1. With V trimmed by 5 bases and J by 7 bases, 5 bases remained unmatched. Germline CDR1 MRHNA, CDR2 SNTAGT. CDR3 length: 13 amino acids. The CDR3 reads CASSQHRGQPQHF. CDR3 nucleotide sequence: TGTGCCAGCAGTCAACACAGGGGACAGCCCCAGCATTTT.

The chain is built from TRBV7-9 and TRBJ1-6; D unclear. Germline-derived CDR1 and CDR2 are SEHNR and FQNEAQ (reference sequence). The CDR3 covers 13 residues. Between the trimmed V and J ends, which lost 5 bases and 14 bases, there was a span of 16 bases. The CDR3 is CASSQQSDLTLHF. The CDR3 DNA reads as TGTGCCAGCAGCCAACAATCAGATCTCACCCTCCACTTT. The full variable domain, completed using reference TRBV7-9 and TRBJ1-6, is DTGVSQNPRHKITKRGQNVTFRCDPISEHNRLYWYRQTLGQGPEFLTYFQNEAQLEKSRLLSDRFSAERPKGSFSTLEIQRTEQGDSAMYLCASSQQSDLTLHFGNGTRLTVT.

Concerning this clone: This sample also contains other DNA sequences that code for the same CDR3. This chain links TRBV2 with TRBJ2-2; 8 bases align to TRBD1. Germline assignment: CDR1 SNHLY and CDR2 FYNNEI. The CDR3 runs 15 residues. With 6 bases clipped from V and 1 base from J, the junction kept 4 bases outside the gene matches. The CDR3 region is CASRAGTGNTGELFF. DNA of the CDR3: TGTGCCAGCAGAGCCGGGACAGGGAACACCGGGGAGCTGTTTTTT.

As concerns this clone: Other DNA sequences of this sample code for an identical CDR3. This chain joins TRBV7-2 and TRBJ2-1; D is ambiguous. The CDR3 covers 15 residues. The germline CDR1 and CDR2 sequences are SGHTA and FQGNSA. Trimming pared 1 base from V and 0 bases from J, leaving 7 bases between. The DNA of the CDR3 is TGTGCCAGCAGCTTAGAAGGAAGCTCCTACAATGAGCAGTTCTTC. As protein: CASSLEGSSYNEQFF. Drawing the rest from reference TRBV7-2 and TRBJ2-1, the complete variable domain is GAGVSQSPSNKVTEKGKDVELRCDPISGHTALYWYRQSLGQGLEFLIYFQGNSAPDKSGLPSDRFSAERTGGSVSTLTIQRTQQEDSAVYLCASSLEGSSYNEQFFGPGTRLTVL.

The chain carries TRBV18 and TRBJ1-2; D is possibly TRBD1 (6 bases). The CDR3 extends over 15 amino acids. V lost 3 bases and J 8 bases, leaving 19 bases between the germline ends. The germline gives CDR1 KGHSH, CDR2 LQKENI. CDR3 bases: TGTGCCAGCTCACCTTGGGGTGGGGGCGAAATCGGCTACACCTTC. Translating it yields CASSPWGGGEIGYTF.